This T cell receptor beta chain was recorded in a study of T-cell memory formation after mild COVID-19. In regard to this clonotype: What it binds is unknown.

TCRdb ran MiXCR on the 5' RACE reads and lists one entry per CDR3 protein. The sample has 300,000 to 400,000 distinct CDR3 sequences, 25% to 30% seen once. Study-level points and caveats: Pre-infection memory carried some responding clones, suggesting that cross-reactive memory joined. Researchers report contracting CD4+ clones mostly in CM and EM, with CD8+ clones in EMRA.

This sequence was found in an adult woman who had mild COVID-19 (a few samples of this study predate the infection). Cell type and time point are not known. The material sequenced was PBMCs or a T cell subset sorted from them (not recorded which).

As DNA, the CDR3 is TGCGCCAGCAGCTCGGACAGGGGACACTCCTACGAGCAGTACTTC. Residues: CASSSDRGHSYEQYF. V gene TRBV5-1 combines with J gene TRBJ2-7, with 9 bases matching TRBD1. J was trimmed by 0 bases and V by 3 bases; bases with no gene match: 4. CDR1 and CDR2 (germline): SGHRS, YFSETQ. The CDR3 covers 15 residues. The whole variable domain, remainder taken from reference TRBV5-1 and TRBJ2-7, is KAGVTQTPRYLIKTRGQQVTLSCSPISGHRSVSWYQQTPGQGLQFLFEYFSETQRNKGNFPGRFSGRQFSNSRSEMNVSTLELGDSALYLCASSSDRGHSYEQYFGPGTRLTVT.